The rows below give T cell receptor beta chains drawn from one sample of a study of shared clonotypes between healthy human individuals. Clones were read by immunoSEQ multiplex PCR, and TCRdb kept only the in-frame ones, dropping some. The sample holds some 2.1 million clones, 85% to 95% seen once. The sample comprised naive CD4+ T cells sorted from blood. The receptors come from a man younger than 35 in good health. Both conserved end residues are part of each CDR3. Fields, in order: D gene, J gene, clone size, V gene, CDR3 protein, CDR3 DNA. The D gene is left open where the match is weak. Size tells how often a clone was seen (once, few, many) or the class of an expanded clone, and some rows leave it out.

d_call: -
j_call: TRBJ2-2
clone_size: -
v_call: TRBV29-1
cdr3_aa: CSAGEKAGEMAGELFF
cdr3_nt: TGCAGCGCTGGAGAAAAGGCAGGGGAAATGGCCGGGGAGCTGTTTTTT

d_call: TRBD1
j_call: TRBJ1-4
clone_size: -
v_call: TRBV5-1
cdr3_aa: CASSRGQGGEKLFF
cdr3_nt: TGCGCCAGCAGCAGGGGACAGGGGGGTGAAAAACTGTTTTTT

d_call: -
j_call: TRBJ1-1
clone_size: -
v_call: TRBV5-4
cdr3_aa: CASSLAFGAEAFF
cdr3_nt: TGTGCCAGCAGCTTGGCCTTCGGGGCTGAAGCTTTCTTT

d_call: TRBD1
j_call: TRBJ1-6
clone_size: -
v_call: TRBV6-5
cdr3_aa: CASSYAAGQDNSPLHF
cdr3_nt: TGTGCCAGCAGTTATGCCGCCGGACAGGACAATTCACCCCTCCACTTT

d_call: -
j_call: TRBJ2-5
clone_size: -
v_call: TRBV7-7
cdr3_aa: CASSLDKQGQTQYF
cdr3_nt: TGTGCTAGCAGCTTAGATAAGCAGGGACAGACCCAGTACTTC

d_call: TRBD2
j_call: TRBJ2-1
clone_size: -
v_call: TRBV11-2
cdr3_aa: CASSRDYRSYNEQFF
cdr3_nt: TGTGCCAGCAGCCGGGACTACCGCTCCTACAATGAGCAGTTCTTC

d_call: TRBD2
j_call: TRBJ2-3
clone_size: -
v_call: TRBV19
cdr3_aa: CASSDPSGIADTQYF
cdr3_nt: TGTGCCAGTAGCGATCCTAGCGGGATTGCAGATACGCAGTATTTT

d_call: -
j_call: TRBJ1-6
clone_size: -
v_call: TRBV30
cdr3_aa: CAWSDSRGSPLHF
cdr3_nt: TGTGCCTGGAGTGACAGTAGGGGTTCACCCCTCCACTTT

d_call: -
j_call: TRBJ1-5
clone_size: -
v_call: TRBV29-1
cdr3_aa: CSVSPSSNQPQHF
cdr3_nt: TGCAGCGTCTCCCCCTCCTCCAATCAGCCCCAGCATTTT

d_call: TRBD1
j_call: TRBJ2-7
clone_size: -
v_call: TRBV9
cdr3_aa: CASSVTGAPRDEQYF
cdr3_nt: TGTGCCAGCAGCGTAACAGGGGCCCCCAGGGACGAGCAGTACTTC

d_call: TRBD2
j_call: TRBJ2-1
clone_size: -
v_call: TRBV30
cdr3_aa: CAWTGTSGRAYEQFF
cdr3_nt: TGTGCCTGGACCGGGACTAGCGGGAGGGCCTATGAGCAGTTCTTC

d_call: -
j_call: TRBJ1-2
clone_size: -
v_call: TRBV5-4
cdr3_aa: CASSYSSTGASPTNYGYTF
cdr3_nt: TGTGCCAGCAGCTACTCCTCAACCGGGGCGTCCCCCACTAACTATGGCTACACCTTC

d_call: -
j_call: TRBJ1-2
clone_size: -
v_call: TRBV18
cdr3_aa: CASSPAADWGYTF
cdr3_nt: TGTGCCAGCTCACCAGCGGCAGATTGGGGCTACACCTTC

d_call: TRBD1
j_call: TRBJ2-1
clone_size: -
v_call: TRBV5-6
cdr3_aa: CASKAGGYLVEQFF
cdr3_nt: TGTGCCAGCAAGGCAGGGGGCTATCTTGTTGAGCAGTTCTTC

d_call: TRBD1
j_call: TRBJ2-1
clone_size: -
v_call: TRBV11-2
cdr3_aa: CASSPRQGSSYNEQFF
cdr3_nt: TGTGCCAGCAGCCCGCGACAGGGGTCCTCCTACAATGAGCAGTTCTTC

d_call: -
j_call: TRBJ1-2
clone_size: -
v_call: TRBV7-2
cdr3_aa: CASSFTGLAYTF
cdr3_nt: TGTGCCAGCAGCTTTACGGGGTTGGCTTACACCTTC

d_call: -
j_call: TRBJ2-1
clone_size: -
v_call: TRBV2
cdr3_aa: CASSETGYNEQFF
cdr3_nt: TGTGCCAGCAGTGAAACCGGATACAATGAGCAGTTCTTC

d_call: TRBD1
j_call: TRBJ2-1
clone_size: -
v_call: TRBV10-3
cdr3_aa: CAISPGQVALGNEQFF
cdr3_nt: TGTGCCATCAGCCCGGGACAGGTAGCGCTTGGCAATGAGCAGTTCTTC

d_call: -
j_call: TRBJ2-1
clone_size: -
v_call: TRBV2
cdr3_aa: CASSALVQFF
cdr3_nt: TGTGCCAGCAGTGCGCTCGTCCAGTTCTTC

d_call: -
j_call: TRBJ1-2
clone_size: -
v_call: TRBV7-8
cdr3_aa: CASSPEPQNGYTF
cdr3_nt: TGTGCCAGCAGCCCTGAGCCGCAAAATGGCTACACCTTC

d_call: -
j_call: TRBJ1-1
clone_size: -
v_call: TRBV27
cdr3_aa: CASSPQGRPNTEAFF
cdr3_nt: TGTGCCAGCAGTCCGCAGGGACGGCCGAACACTGAAGCTTTCTTT

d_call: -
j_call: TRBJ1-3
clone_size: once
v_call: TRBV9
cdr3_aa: CASSVGRSVGNTIYF
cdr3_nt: TGTGCCAGCAGCGTAGGTCGCAGTGTGGGAAACACCATATATTTT

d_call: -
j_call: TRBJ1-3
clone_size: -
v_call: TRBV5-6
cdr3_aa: CASSLGQSHGNTIYF
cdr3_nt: TGTGCCAGCAGCTTGGGACAGTCACACGGAAACACCATATATTTT

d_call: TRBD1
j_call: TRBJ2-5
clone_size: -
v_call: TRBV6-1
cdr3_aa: CASSPQGHKETQYF
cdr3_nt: TGTGCCAGCAGCCCACAGGGGCACAAAGAGACCCAGTACTTC

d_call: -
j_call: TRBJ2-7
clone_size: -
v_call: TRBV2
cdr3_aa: CASTTLSQGEQYF
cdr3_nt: TGTGCCAGCACCACCCTATCCCAGGGGGAGCAGTACTTC

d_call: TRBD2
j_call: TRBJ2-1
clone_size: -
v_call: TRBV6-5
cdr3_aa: CASRLAGGPPNEQFF
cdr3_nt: TGTGCCAGCAGATTAGCGGGAGGGCCTCCGAATGAGCAGTTCTTC

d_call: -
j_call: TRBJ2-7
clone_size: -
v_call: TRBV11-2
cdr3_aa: CASSFGSPYEQYF
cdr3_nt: TGTGCCAGCAGCTTCGGGAGCCCCTACGAGCAGTACTTC

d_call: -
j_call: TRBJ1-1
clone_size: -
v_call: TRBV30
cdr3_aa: CAWGVRTEAFF
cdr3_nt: TGTGCCTGGGGAGTTAGGACTGAAGCTTTCTTT

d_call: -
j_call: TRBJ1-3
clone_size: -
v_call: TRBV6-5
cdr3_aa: CASSPGTGNTIYF
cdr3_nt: TGTGCCAGCAGCCCGGGTACGGGAAACACCATATATTTT

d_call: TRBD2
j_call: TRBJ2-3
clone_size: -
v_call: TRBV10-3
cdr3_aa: CAISESGLVKKYF
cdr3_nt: TGTGCCATCAGTGAGTCAGGACTAGTTAAGAAGTATTTT

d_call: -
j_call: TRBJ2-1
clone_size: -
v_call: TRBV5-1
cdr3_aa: CASSLVGETYNEQFF
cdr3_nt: TGCGCCAGCAGCTTGGTTGGGGAAACCTACAATGAGCAGTTCTTC

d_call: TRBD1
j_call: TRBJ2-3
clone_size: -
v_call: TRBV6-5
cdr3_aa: CASSSGTGSTDTQYF
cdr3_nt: TGTGCCAGCAGTTCCGGGACAGGGAGCACAGATACGCAGTATTTT

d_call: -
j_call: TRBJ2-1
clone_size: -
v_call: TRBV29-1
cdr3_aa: CSVGSVSSYNEQFF
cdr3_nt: TGCAGCGTTGGGAGCGTAAGCTCCTACAATGAGCAGTTCTTC

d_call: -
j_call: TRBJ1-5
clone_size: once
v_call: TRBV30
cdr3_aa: CACIGGTLRGRSAPASGSQPQHF
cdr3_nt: TGTGCCTGCATTGGGGGGACCTTACGAGGGAGGTCAGCCCCAGCATCTGGGAGTCAGCCCCAGCATTTT

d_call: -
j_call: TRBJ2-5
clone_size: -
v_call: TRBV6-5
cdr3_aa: CASSYSNARAQYF
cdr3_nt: TGTGCCAGCAGTTACTCGAATGCCCGGGCCCAGTACTTC

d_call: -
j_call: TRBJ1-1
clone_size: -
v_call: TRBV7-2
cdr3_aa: CASSLGRTTYTEAFF
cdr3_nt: TGTGCCAGCAGCTTAGGGCGGACAACGTACACTGAAGCTTTCTTT

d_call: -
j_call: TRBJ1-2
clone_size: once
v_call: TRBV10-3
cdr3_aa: CAISAGFGGGYTF
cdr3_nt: TGTGCCATCAGCGCGGGATTCGGAGGGGGCTACACCTTC

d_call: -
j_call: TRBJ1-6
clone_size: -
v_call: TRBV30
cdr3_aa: CAWSRGKLASYNSPLHF
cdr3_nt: TGTGCCTGGAGTAGGGGGAAGTTGGCCTCCTATAATTCACCCCTCCACTTT

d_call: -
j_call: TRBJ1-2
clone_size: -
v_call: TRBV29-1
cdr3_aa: CSVDPDPIYGYTF
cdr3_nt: TGCAGCGTTGATCCAGACCCCATCTATGGCTACACCTTC

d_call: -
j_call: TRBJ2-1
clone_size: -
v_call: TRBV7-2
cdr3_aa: CASGSGGRGSYNEQFF
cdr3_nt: TGTGCCAGCGGCTCCGGTGGCAGGGGCTCCTACAATGAGCAGTTCTTC

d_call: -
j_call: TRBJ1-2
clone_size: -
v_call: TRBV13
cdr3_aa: CASTPPTVNYGYTF
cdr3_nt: TGTGCCAGCACCCCCCCGACAGTCAACTATGGCTACACCTTC

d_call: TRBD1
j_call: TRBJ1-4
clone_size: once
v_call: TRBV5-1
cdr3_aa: CASSRQGSDEKLFF
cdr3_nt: TGCGCCAGCAGCCGACAGGGGTCGGATGAAAAACTGTTTTTT

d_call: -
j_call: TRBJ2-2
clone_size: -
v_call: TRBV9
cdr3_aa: CASSPTSSRGTGELFF
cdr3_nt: TGTGCCAGCAGCCCGACTAGCTCGAGGGGGACCGGGGAGCTGTTTTTT

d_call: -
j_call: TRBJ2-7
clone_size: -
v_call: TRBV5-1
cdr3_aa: CASSLAASHDEQYF
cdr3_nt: TGCGCCAGCAGCTTGGCGGCTAGTCATGACGAGCAGTACTTC

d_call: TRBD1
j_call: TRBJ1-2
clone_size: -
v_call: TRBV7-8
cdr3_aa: CASSLEGKGTGGFSYGYTF
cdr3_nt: TGTGCCAGCAGCTTAGAGGGGAAAGGGACAGGGGGTTTCAGCTATGGCTACACCTTC

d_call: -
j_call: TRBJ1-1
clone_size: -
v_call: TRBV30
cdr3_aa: CAWRLGKNTEAFF
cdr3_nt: TGTGCCTGGAGGTTGGGAAAGAACACTGAAGCTTTCTTT

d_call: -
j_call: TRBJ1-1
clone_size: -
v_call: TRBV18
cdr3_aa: CASSPYTNTEAFF
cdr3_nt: TGTGCCAGCTCACCTTATACGAACACTGAAGCTTTCTTT

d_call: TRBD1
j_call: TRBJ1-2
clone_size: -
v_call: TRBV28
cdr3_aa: CASSGDRSGYTF
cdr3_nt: TGTGCCAGCAGCGGGGACAGGAGTGGCTACACCTTC